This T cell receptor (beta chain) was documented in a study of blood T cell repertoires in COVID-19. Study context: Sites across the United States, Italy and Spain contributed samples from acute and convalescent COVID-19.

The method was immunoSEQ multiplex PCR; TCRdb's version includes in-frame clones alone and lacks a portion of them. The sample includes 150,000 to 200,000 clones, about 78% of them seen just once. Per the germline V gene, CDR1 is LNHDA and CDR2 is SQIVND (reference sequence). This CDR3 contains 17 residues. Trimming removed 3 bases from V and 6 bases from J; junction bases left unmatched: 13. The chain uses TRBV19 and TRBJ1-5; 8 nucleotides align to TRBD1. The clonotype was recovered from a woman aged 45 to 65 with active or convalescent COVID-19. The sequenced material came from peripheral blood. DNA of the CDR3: TGTGCCAGTAGTATTAGTGTGGGACAGGCGGCAAGTCAGCCCCAGCATTTT. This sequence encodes CASSISVGQAASQPQHF.